This T cell receptor beta chain was recovered during a study of T cell changes during pregnancy in multiple sclerosis. This CDR3 has 16 amino acids. CDR1 is MNHEY and CDR2 is SMNVEV in the germline V gene (reference sequence). Trimming pared 7 bases from V and 4 bases from J, leaving 23 bases between. Sequenced by immunoSEQ multiplex PCR; TCRdb stores in-frame clones only, minus some. The sample consists of just over 90,000 clones, 91% of them appearing once. This clone was counted a single time. This TCR derives from a female donor in good health, enrolled as a control in a pregnancy study. This specimen consisted of peripheral blood, obtained after pregnancy. The chain carries TRBV27 and TRBJ2-7; possible D gene TRBD1, 5 bases. CDR3 in amino acids: CASTSSGLLGWYEQYF. CDR3 bases: TGTGCCAGCACCTCATCAGGGCTACTCGGGTGGTACGAGCAGTACTTC.